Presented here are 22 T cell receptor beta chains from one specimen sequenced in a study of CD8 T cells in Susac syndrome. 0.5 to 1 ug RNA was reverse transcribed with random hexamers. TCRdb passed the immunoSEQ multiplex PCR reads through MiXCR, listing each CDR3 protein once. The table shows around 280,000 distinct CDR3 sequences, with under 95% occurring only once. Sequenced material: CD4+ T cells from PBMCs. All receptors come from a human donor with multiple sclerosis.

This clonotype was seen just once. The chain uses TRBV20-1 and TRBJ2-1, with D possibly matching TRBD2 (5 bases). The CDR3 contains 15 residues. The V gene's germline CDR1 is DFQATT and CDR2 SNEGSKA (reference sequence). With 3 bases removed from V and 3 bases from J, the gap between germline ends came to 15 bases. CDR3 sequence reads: CSASPGVAVYNEQFF. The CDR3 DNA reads TGCAGTGCTAGCCCCGGGGTAGCAGTCTACAATGAGCAGTTCTTC.

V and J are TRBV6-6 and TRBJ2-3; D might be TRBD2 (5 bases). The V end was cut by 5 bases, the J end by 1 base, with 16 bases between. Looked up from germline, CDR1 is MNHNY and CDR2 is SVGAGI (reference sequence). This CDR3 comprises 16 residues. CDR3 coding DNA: TGTGCCAGCAGTCGCGGGCGGTCGGCCCGCACAGATACGCAGTATTTT. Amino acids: CASSRGRSARTDTQYF.

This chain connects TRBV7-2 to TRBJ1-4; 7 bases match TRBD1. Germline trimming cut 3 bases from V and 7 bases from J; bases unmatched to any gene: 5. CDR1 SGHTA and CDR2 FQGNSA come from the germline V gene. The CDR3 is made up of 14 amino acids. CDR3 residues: CASSLAGGFEKLFF. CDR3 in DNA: TGTGCCAGCAGCTTGGCAGGGGGTTTTGAAAAACTGTTTTTT.

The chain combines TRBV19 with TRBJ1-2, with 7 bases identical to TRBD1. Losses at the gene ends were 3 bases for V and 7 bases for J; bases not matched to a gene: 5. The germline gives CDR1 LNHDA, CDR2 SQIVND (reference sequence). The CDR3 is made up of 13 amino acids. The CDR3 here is CASSIDREGGYTF. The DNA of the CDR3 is TGTGCCAGTAGTATCGACAGGGAGGGTGGCTACACCTTC.

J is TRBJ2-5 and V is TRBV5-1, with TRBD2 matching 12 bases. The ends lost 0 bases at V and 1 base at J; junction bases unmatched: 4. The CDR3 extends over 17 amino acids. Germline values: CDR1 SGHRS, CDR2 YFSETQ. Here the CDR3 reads CASSLGGLAGLQETQYF. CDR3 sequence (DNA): TGCGCCAGCAGCTTGGGGGGACTAGCGGGCCTCCAAGAGACCCAGTACTTC. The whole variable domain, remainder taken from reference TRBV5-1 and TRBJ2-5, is KAGVTQTPRYLIKTRGQQVTLSCSPISGHRSVSWYQQTPGQGLQFLFEYFSETQRNKGNFPGRFSGRQFSNSRSEMNVSTLELGDSALYLCASSLGGLAGLQETQYFGPGTRLLVL.

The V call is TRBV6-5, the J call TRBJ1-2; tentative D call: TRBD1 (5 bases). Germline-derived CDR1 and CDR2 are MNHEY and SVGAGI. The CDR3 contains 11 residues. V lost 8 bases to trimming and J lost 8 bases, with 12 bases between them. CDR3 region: CASGGAGGYTF. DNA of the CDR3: TGTGCCAGCGGAGGGGCGGGGGGCTACACCTTC.

In DNA, the CDR3 is TGTGCCAGCAGCTTACAGGGGATTGTAACTGGCTACACCTTC. This sequence encodes CASSLQGIVTGYTF. The gene calls are TRBV7-9 and TRBJ1-2, with a tentative D call TRBD1 (6 bases). The CDR3 has 14 amino acids. Germline CDR1 is SEHNR and CDR2 is FQNEAQ (reference sequence). V shed 2 bases and J shed 7 bases, with 14 bases lying between them.

The CDR3 region is CASSQDRQLAKNIQYF. The DNA of the CDR3 is TGCGCCAGCAGCCAAGATAGGCAGTTAGCCAAAAACATTCAGTACTTC. The rearrangement joins TRBV4-1 to TRBJ2-4; no clear D gene. V was pared by 0 bases and J by 0 bases, with 9 bases between. The V gene's germline CDR1 is MGHRA and CDR2 YSYEKL. The CDR3 spans 16 residues.

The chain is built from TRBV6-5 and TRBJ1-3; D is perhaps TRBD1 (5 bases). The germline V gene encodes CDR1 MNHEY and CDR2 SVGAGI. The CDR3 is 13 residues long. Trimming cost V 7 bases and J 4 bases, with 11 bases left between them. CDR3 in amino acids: CASTQSGGNTIYF. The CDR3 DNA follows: TGTGCCAGCACGCAATCAGGGGGAAACACCATATATTTT.

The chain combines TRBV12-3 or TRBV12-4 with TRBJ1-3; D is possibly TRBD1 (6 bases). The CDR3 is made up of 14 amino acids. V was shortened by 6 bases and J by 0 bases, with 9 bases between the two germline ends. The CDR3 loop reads CASRPTGSGNTIYF. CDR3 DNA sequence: TGTGCCAGCAGGCCGACAGGCTCTGGAAACACCATATATTTT.

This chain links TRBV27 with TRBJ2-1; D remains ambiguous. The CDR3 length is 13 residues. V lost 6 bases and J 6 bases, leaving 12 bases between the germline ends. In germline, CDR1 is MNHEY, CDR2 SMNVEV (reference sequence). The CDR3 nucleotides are TGTGCCAGCAGCTCCCCATTCCCCAATGAGCAGTTCTTC. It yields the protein CASSSPFPNEQFF.

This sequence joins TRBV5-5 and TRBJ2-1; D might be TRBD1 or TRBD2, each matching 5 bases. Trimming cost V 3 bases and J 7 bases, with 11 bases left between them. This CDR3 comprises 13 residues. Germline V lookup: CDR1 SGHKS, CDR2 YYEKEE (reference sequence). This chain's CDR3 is CASSWGPENEQFF. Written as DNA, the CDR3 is TGTGCCAGCAGCTGGGGACCCGAGAATGAGCAGTTCTTC.

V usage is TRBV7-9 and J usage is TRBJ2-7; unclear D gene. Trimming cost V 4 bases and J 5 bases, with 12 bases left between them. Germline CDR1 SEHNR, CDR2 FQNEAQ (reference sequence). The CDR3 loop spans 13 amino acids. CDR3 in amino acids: CASSSAGSHEQYF. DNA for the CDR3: TGTGCCAGCAGCTCTGCCGGGTCCCACGAGCAGTACTTC.

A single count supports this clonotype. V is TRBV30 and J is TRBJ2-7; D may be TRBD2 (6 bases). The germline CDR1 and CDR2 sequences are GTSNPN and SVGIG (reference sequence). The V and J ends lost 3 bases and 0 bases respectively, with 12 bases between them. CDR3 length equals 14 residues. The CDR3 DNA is TGTGCCTGGAGGACCATCGGGGGCTCCTACGAGCAGTACTTC. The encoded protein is CAWRTIGGSYEQYF.

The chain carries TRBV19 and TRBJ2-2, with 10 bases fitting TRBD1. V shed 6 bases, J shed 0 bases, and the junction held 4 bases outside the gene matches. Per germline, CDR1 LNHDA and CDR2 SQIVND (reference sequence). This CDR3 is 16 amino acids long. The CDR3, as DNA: TGTGCCAGTAGGGGGGGACAGGGGTCGAACACCGGGGAGCTGTTTTTT. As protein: CASRGGQGSNTGELFF.

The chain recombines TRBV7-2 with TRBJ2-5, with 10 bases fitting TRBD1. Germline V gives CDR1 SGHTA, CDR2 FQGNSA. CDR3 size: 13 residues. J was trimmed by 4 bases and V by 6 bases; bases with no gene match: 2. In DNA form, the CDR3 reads TGTGCCAGCAGATGGACAGGGGGAGAGACCCAGTACTTC. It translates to CASRWTGGETQYF.

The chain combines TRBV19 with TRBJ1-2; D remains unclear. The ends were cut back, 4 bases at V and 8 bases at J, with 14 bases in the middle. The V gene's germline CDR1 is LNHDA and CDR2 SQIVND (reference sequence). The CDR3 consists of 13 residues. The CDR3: CASSTLDVGGYTF. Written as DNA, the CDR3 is TGTGCCAGTAGTACCCTTGACGTGGGCGGCTACACCTTC. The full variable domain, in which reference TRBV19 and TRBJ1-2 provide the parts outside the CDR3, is DGGITQSPKYLFRKEGQNVTLSCEQNLNHDAMYWYRQDPGQGLRLIYYSQIVNDFQKGDIAEGYSVSREKKESFPLTVTSAQKNPTAFYLCASSTLDVGGYTFGSGTRLTVV.

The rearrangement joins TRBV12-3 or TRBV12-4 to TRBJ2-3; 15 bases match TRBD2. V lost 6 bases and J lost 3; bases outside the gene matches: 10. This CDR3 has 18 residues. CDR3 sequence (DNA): TGTGCCAGCAGCCGCAGGACTAGCGGGAGGGCCGAGACAGATACGCAGTATTTT. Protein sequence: CASSRRTSGRAETDTQYF.

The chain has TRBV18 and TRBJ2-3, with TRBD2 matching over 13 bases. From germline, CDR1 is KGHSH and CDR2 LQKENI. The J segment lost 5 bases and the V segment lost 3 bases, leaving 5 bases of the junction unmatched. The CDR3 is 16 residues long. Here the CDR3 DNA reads TGTGCCAGCTCACCCGGACTAGCGGGAGCGCAAGATACGCAGTATTTT. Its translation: CASSPGLAGAQDTQYF.

CDR3 nucleotide sequence: TGTGCCTGGAGTGACCGGCGGGATTATGGCTACACCTTC. Translated, it gives CAWSDRRDYGYTF. This rearrangement joins TRBV30 to TRBJ1-2, with unresolved D. The CDR3 has 13 amino acids. V dropped 1 base and J dropped 5 bases, with 11 bases sitting between them. Germline CDR1 is GTSNPN and CDR2 is SVGIG (reference sequence).

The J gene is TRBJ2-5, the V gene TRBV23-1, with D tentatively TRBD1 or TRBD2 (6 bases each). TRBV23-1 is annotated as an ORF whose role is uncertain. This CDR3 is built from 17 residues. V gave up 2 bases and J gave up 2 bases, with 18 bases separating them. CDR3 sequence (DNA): TGCGCCAGCAGTCAAACAAAACAGGGTGGAGGGCAAGAGACCCAGTACTTC. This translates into CASSQTKQGGGQETQYF.

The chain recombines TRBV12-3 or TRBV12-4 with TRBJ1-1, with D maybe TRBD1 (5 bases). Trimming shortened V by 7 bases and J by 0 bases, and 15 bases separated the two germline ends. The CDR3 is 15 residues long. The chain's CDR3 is CASTRWGPLNTEAFF. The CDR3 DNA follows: TGTGCCAGCACCAGATGGGGACCGCTGAACACTGAAGCTTTCTTT.